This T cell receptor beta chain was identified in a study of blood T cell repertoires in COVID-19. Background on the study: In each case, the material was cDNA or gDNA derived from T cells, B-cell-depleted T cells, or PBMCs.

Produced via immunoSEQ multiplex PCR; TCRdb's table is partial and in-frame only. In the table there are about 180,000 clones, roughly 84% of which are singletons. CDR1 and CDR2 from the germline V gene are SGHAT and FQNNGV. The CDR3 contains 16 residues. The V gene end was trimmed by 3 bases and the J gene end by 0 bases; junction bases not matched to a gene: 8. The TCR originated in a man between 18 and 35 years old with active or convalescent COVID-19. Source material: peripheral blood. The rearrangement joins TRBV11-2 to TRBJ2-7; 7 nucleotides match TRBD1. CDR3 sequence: CASSFLGTDFSYEQYF. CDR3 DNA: TGTGCCAGCAGCTTCTTGGGGACAGACTTCTCCTACGAGCAGTACTTC.